The 31 T cell receptor beta chains in this list originate from one sample, sequenced in a study of OX40 agonist ivuxolimab in advanced cancers. Clones were sequenced by immunoSEQ multiplex PCR, and TCRdb holds only the in-frame ones, with some missing. The data hold fewer than 75,000 clones, with approximately 90% observed a single time. The sample consisted of CD4+ or CD8+ T cells sorted from blood, taken in a trial of the OX40 agonist ivuxolimab. Receptors originate from an adult with an advanced solid tumor such as melanoma, head and neck, liver or kidney cancer.

This rearrangement joins TRBV9 to TRBJ2-1, with a weak D call TRBD2 (6 bases). This CDR3 is built from 16 residues. The ends were cut back, 3 bases at V and 0 bases at J, with 13 bases in the middle. Germline V gene sequence: CDR1 SGDLS, CDR2 YYNGEE. In DNA form, the CDR3 reads TGTGCCAGCAGCGGGTGGGCGGGGAGCTCCTACAATGAGCAGTTCTTC. It translates to CASSGWAGSSYNEQFF.

This sequence joins TRBV19 and TRBJ2-7; 8 bases match TRBD2. Germline V CDR1 and CDR2: LNHDA, SQIVND (reference sequence). V was clipped by 4 bases and J by 2 bases; unmatched bases: 4. The CDR3 totals 14 residues. CDR3 residues: CASSKIAGTYEQYF. Here the CDR3 DNA reads TGTGCCAGTAGTAAGATAGCGGGGACCTACGAGCAGTACTTC.

The J gene is TRBJ2-3, the V gene TRBV5-1; the D call may be TRBD1 or TRBD2 (6 bases each). Germline CDR1 is SGHRS and CDR2 is YFSETQ. Trimming took off 7 bases at V and 5 bases at J, with 17 bases between the two ends. The CDR3 covers 14 residues. The chain's CDR3 is CASLPTGAGDTQYF. As DNA, the CDR3 is TGCGCCAGCCTCCCAACGGGGGCGGGAGATACGCAGTATTTT.

The chain uses TRBV15 and TRBJ2-7; a possible D gene is TRBD1 (5 bases). Germline CDR1 reads LNHNV; CDR2 reads YYDKDF (reference sequence). V was pared by 5 bases and J by 2 bases, with 13 bases between. The CDR3 contains 14 residues. The CDR3 nucleotides read TGTGCCACCAGCCACCTTTCGGACACCTACGAGCAGTACTTC. Translated: CATSHLSDTYEQYF.

The chain recombines TRBV7-3 with TRBJ2-1, with 8 bases matching TRBD2. After removal of 7 bases from V and 1 base from J, the junction contained 9 bases not matched to a gene. The CDR3 runs to 16 residues. In germline, CDR1 is SGHTA, CDR2 FQGTGA. As DNA, the CDR3 is TGTGCCAGCACCTCCCCCCGGGGGGGGTCCTACAATGAGCAGTTCTTC. Protein: CASTSPRGGSYNEQFF.

A note on this clone: This sample also contains other DNA sequences that code for the same CDR3. This chain joins TRBV5-1 and TRBJ2-3; perhaps TRBD2 as D (6 bases). The CDR3 is 15 residues long. CDR1 is SGHRS, CDR2 YFSETQ, per germline. The V and J ends lost 0 bases and 2 bases respectively, with 10 bases between them. The chain's CDR3 is CASSLGLASTDTQYF. CDR3 sequence (DNA): TGCGCCAGCAGCTTGGGGCTAGCGTCCACAGATACGCAGTATTTT. The full variable domain, rest sourced from reference TRBV5-1 and TRBJ2-3, is KAGVTQTPRYLIKTRGQQVTLSCSPISGHRSVSWYQQTPGQGLQFLFEYFSETQRNKGNFPGRFSGRQFSNSRSEMNVSTLELGDSALYLCASSLGLASTDTQYFGPGTRLTVL.

The CDR3 coding sequence is TGCACCAGCAGGATCCGGGACTCCTCCTACGAGCAGTACTTC. Protein sequence: CTSRIRDSSYEQYF. V is TRBV1 and J is TRBJ2-7; TRBD2 is the table's D call, not checked against the DNA. TRBV1 is reported as a pseudogene. This CDR3 has 14 residues.

This chain links TRBV4-2 with TRBJ2-3; maybe TRBD2 (5 bases). The V gene's germline CDR1 is LGHNA and CDR2 YNFKEQ. This CDR3 comprises 17 residues. Trimming shortened V by 0 bases and J by 0 bases, and 13 bases separated the two germline ends. CDR3 amino acids: CASSQDSPGSSTDTQYF. Written as DNA, the CDR3 is TGTGCCAGCAGCCAAGATTCGCCGGGATCTAGCACAGATACGCAGTATTTT.

The chain joins TRBV7-2 to TRBJ2-1; TRBD2 matches at 7 bases. From germline, CDR1 is SGHTA and CDR2 FQGNSA. V shed 0 bases, J shed 2 bases, and the junction held 1 base outside the gene matches. This CDR3 region has 15 residues. The CDR3 loop reads CASSLAAGAYNEQFF. CDR3 DNA sequence: TGTGCCAGCAGCTTAGCCGCGGGGGCCTACAATGAGCAGTTCTTC. Full variable domain (remainder filled in from reference TRBV7-2 and TRBJ2-1): GAGVSQSPSNKVTEKGKDVELRCDPISGHTALYWYRQSLGQGLEFLIYFQGNSAPDKSGLPSDRFSAERTGGSVSTLTIQRTQQEDSAVYLCASSLAAGAYNEQFFGPGTRLTVL.

The chain combines TRBV30 with TRBJ1-5, with D possibly matching TRBD1 (6 bases). This CDR3 contains 13 residues. In germline, CDR1 is GTSNPN, CDR2 SVGIG (reference sequence). Trimming shortened V by 1 base and J by 4 bases, and 8 bases separated the two germline ends. The chain's CDR3 is CAWSGQANQPQHF. The CDR3 region has the DNA TGTGCCTGGAGTGGACAGGCAAATCAGCCCCAGCATTTT. The whole variable domain, remainder taken from reference TRBV30 and TRBJ1-5, is SQTIHQWPATLVQPVGSPLSLECTVEGTSNPNLYWYRQAAGRGLQLLFYSVGIGQISSEVPQNLSASRPQDRQFILSSKKLLLSDSGFYLCAWSGQANQPQHFGDGTRLSIL.

This chain joins TRBV7-8 and TRBJ2-2, with 7 bases identical to TRBD1. CDR3 length equals 14 residues. Germline lookup yields CDR1 SGHVS and CDR2 FQNEAQ. V shed 4 bases, J shed 6 bases, and the junction held 5 bases outside the gene matches. The CDR3 loop is CASSWGQMAGELFF. For the CDR3, the DNA is TGTGCCAGCAGCTGGGGACAGATGGCCGGGGAGCTGTTTTTT.

The CDR3, as DNA: TGTGCCAGCAGCAAATTGTCCGGGAGGGCCTCCAATGAGCAGTTCTTC. Translation: CASSKLSGRASNEQFF. The V call is TRBV21-1, the J call TRBJ2-1; the table's D call TRBD2 went unverified against the DNA. TRBV21-1 is described as a pseudogene. The CDR3 has 16 residues.

This clone came up once. In nucleotides, the CDR3 is TGTGCCAGCAGGTCCTCCGAGGGCTACACCTTC. The encoded protein is CASRSSEGYTF. The V call is TRBV2, the J call TRBJ1-2, with no clear D. The CDR3 consists of 11 residues. The germline V and J ends were trimmed by 6 bases and 8 bases, with 10 bases remaining between them. Looked up from germline, CDR1 is SNHLY and CDR2 is FYNNEI.

The chain joins TRBV7-8 to TRBJ1-5, with D perhaps matching TRBD1 (5 bases). This CDR3 comprises 13 residues. Germline V gene lookup returns CDR1 SGHVS and CDR2 FQNEAQ. The ends were cut back, 5 bases at V and 7 bases at J, with 12 bases in the middle. The CDR3 coding sequence is TGTGCCAGCAGCACAGGCCCACAGCAGCCCCAGCATTTT. Its translation: CASSTGPQQPQHF.

The gene calls are TRBV19 and TRBJ1-5; D is ambiguous. The CDR3 runs to 15 residues. The germline gives CDR1 LNHDA, CDR2 SQIVND (reference sequence). The germline V and J ends were trimmed by 0 bases and 4 bases, with 10 bases remaining between them. The DNA for the CDR3 is TGTGCCAGTAGTATAGACCACGGAGGGAATCAGCCCCAGCATTTT. It yields the protein CASSIDHGGNQPQHF.

The chain carries TRBV5-1 and TRBJ2-3; D unresolved. Germline V gene sequence: CDR1 SGHRS, CDR2 YFSETQ. V was clipped by 4 bases and J by 4 bases, with 7 bases between them. The CDR3 is 12 amino acids. The CDR3 sequence is CASSVLADTQYF. As DNA, the CDR3 is TGCGCCAGCAGCGTCCTAGCAGATACGCAGTATTTT.

The chain recombines TRBV5-8 with TRBJ2-7; D is perhaps TRBD2 (6 bases). This CDR3 has 15 amino acids. Germline V gene data show CDR1 as SGHTS and CDR2 as YDEGEE. The V end lost 7 bases, the J end lost 5 bases, and 22 bases lay between the germline ends. The CDR3 DNA sequence: TGTGCCAGCGGGGGGTGGTCCTTAGATTCCCACGAGCAGTACTTC. Its translation is CASGGWSLDSHEQYF.

The chain joins TRBV29-1 to TRBJ1-1; TRBD1 agrees at 8 bases. CDR3 length: 13 residues. J gave up 4 bases and V 6 bases, and 7 bases lay outside the gene matches. Germline CDR1 reads SQVTM; CDR2 reads ANQGSEA. The CDR3 nucleotides are TGCAGCGTACGGACAGGGTGGGCCACTGAAGCTTTCTTT. It is translated as CSVRTGWATEAFF. Full variable domain (missing parts from reference TRBV29-1 and TRBJ1-1): SAVISQKPSRDICQRGTSLTIQCQVDSQVTMMFWYRQQPGQSLTLIATANQGSEATYESGFVIDKFPISRPNLTFSTLTVSNMSPEDSSIYLCSVRTGWATEAFFGQGTRLTVV.

The chain has TRBV6-5 and TRBJ2-3; D is unresolved. The germline CDR1 and CDR2 sequences are MNHEY and SVGAGI. The CDR3 is 11 residues long. Trimming pared 6 bases from V and 4 bases from J, leaving 5 bases between. CDR3 protein: CASSGSDTQYF. The CDR3 DNA sequence: TGTGCCAGCAGCGGATCAGATACGCAGTATTTT.

The chain couples TRBV1 to TRBJ1-1. TRBV1 has pseudogene status. The CDR3 loop spans 12 amino acids. The CDR3 DNA reads TGCACCAGCAGCCATATAAGCCCCGAAGCTTTCTTT. It is translated as CTSSHISPEAFF.

This sequence joins TRBV7-2 and TRBJ1-5; TRBD1 might be the D (5 bases). The CDR3 contains 15 residues. Germline assignment: CDR1 SGHTA and CDR2 FQGNSA. V lost 5 bases to trimming and J lost 0 bases, with 11 bases between them. The CDR3 DNA is TGTGCCAGCAGCCCTGGAGGGGATAGCAATCAGCCCCAGCATTTT. Translating it yields CASSPGGDSNQPQHF. The full variable domain, completed using reference TRBV7-2 and TRBJ1-5, is GAGVSQSPSNKVTEKGKDVELRCDPISGHTALYWYRQSLGQGLEFLIYFQGNSAPDKSGLPSDRFSAERTGGSVSTLTIQRTQQEDSAVYLCASSPGGDSNQPQHFGDGTRLSIL.

The gene calls are TRBV5-5 and TRBJ2-1; D unresolved. Looked up from germline, CDR1 is SGHKS and CDR2 is YYEKEE (reference sequence). The CDR3 runs 14 residues. V was pared by 1 base and J by 4 bases, with 9 bases between. The CDR3 is CASSLIGQYNEQFF. As DNA, the CDR3 is TGTGCCAGCAGCTTGATTGGCCAATACAATGAGCAGTTCTTC. The full variable domain, with the rest looked up from reference TRBV5-5 and TRBJ2-1, is DAGVTQSPTHLIKTRGQQVTLRCSPISGHKSVSWYQQVLGQGPQFIFQYYEKEERGRGNFPDRFSARQFPNYSSELNVNALLLGDSALYLCASSLIGQYNEQFFGPGTRLTVL.

The rearrangement links TRBV10-3 to TRBJ2-5; a weak D match, TRBD2 (7 bases). V lost 9 bases and J lost 7, with 24 bases in between. The CDR3 spans 15 residues. Germline V gene lookup returns CDR1 ENHRY and CDR2 SYGVKD. Here the CDR3 DNA reads TGTGCCATTGGGAGAGGGACTATCCAAGGGGGGACCCAGTACTTC. Amino acid sequence: CAIGRGTIQGGTQYF.

This sequence joins TRBV7-2 and TRBJ1-6; 8 bases map to TRBD1. Unmatched junction bases numbered 7, after V lost 5 bases and J lost 10 bases. Per the germline V gene, CDR1 is SGHTA and CDR2 is FQGNSA. This CDR3 spans 14 amino acids. The chain's CDR3 is CASSPGQGSSPLHF. For the CDR3, the DNA is TGTGCCAGCAGCCCCGGACAGGGCTCCTCACCCCTCCACTTT.

V is TRBV5-1 and J is TRBJ2-2; no clear D gene. V gave up 1 base and J gave up 6 bases, with 4 bases separating them. Germline assignment: CDR1 SGHRS and CDR2 YFSETQ. The length of the CDR3 is 12 residues. The CDR3 here is CASSLQAGELFF. In DNA form, the CDR3 reads TGCGCCAGCAGCTTGCAGGCCGGGGAGCTGTTTTTT.

The rearrangement joins TRBV11-2 to TRBJ2-1; a possible D gene is TRBD2 (8 bases). From germline, CDR1 is SGHAT and CDR2 FQNNGV. This CDR3 spans 14 amino acids. V dropped 6 bases and J dropped 6 bases, with 15 bases sitting between them. The CDR3 loop reads CASSFSGDSNEQFF. In DNA form, the CDR3 reads TGTGCCAGCAGTTTTAGCGGGGACAGCAATGAGCAGTTCTTC.

Only a few counts were recorded for this clone. The chain couples TRBV19 to TRBJ1-4; D is possibly TRBD1 (6 bases). From germline, CDR1 is LNHDA and CDR2 SQIVND (reference sequence). V lost 2 bases, J lost 8 bases, and 18 bases lay in between. The CDR3 sequence is 16 residues long. CDR3 nucleotides: TGTGCCAGTAGTATATACGGACCAACGGGGGCGGAAAAACTGTTTTTT. Amino acid sequence: CASSIYGPTGAEKLFF. Supplemented by reference TRBV19 and TRBJ1-4, the full variable domain reads DGGITQSPKYLFRKEGQNVTLSCEQNLNHDAMYWYRQDPGQGLRLIYYSQIVNDFQKGDIAEGYSVSREKKESFPLTVTSAQKNPTAFYLCASSIYGPTGAEKLFFGSGTQLSVL.

V is TRBV6-6 and J is TRBJ2-3; D tentatively reads TRBD1 or TRBD2 (5 bases each). Trimming cost V 7 bases and J 2 bases, with 16 bases left between them. Germline values: CDR1 MNHNY, CDR2 SVGAGI (reference sequence). CDR3 length: 15 residues. This CDR3 reads CASTSLGTFTDTQYF. The CDR3 DNA is TGTGCCAGCACCTCACTGGGGACCTTCACAGATACGCAGTATTTT.

This clone occurred once. This rearrangement joins TRBV2 to TRBJ2-7; 10 positions match TRBD2. CDR3 length: 15 amino acids. CDR1 and CDR2 (germline): SNHLY, FYNNEI. V trimming: 5 bases; J trimming: 6 bases; junction bases outside the gene matches: 10. The CDR3 sequence is CASSPSGGEWGEQYF. The CDR3 coding sequence is TGTGCCAGCAGTCCTAGCGGGGGCGAATGGGGCGAGCAGTACTTC. Variable domain in full (rest from reference TRBV2 and TRBJ2-7): EPEVTQTPSHQVTQMGQEVILRCVPISNHLYFYWYRQILGQKVEFLVSFYNNEISEKSEIFDDQFSVERPDGSNFTLKIRSTKLEDSAMYFCASSPSGGEWGEQYFGPGTRLTVT.

This rearrangement joins TRBV6-5 to TRBJ1-3, with D unclear. The CDR3 covers 14 residues. Germline loops: CDR1 MNHEY, CDR2 SVGAGI. Trimming removed 6 bases at V and 4 bases at J, with 13 bases between. Here the CDR3 reads CASSRVSEGNTIYF. Here the CDR3 DNA reads TGTGCCAGCAGCCGGGTCTCGGAGGGAAACACCATATATTTT.

This sequence joins TRBV18 and TRBJ1-1; D uncertain. The germline V gene has CDR1 KGHSH and CDR2 LQKENI. This CDR3 is 13 amino acids long. Trimming removed 6 bases at V and 1 base at J, with 9 bases between. The CDR3 loop reads CASSGIENTEAFF. The CDR3 nucleotides read TGTGCCAGCTCGGGGATTGAGAACACTGAAGCTTTCTTT.